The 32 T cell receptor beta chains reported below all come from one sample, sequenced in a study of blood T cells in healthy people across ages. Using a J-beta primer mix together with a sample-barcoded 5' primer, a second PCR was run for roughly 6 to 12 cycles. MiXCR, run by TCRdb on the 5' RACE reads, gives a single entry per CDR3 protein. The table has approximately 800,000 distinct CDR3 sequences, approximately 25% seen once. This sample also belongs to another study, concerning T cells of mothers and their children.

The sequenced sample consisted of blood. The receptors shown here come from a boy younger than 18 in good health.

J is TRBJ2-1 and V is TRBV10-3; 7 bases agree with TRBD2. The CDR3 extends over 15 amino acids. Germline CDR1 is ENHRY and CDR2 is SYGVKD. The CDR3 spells CAALARVVDHNEQFF. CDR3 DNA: TGTGCAGCACTAGCGCGGGTGGTCGACCACAATGAGCAGTTCTTC.

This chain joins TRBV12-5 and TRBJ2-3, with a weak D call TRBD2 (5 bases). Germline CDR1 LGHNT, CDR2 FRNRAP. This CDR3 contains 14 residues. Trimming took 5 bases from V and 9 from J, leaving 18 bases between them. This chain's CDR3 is CASGLSTLAETQYF. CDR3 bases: TGTGCTAGTGGTCTTAGTACTCTAGCCGAAACGCAGTATTTT.

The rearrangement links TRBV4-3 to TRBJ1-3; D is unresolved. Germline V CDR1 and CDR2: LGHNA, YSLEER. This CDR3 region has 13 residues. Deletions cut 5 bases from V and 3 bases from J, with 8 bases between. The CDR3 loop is CASSDLRGNTIYF. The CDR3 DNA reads TGCGCCAGCAGCGACCTTCGTGGAAACACCATATATTTT.

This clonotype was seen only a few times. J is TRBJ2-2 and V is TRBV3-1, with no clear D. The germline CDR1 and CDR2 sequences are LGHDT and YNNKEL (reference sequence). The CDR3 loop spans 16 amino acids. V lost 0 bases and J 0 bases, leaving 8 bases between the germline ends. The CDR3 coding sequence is TGTGCCAGCAGCCAAGATCACCTTCCGAACACCGGGGAGCTGTTTTTT. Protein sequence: CASSQDHLPNTGELFF.

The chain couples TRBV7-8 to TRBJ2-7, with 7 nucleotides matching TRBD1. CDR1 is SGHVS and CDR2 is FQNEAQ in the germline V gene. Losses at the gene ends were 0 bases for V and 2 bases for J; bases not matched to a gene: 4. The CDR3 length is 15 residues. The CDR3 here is CASSLAGTVAYEQYF. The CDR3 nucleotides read TGTGCCAGCAGCTTAGCGGGGACAGTAGCCTACGAGCAGTACTTC.

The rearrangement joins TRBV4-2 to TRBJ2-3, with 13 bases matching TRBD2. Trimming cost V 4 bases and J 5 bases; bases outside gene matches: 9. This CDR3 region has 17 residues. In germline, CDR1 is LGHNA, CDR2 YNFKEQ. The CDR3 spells CASSRDPGTSGKDTQYF. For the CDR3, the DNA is TGTGCCAGCAGCCGAGATCCCGGGACTAGCGGGAAAGATACGCAGTATTTT.

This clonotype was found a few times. CDR3 DNA: TGTGCCAGCAGTTCCCGGGACAGAACTGGGGAGCAGTACTTC. Translating gives CASSSRDRTGEQYF. The chain links TRBV12-3 or TRBV12-4 to TRBJ2-1, with 7 positions matching TRBD1. The J call is in doubt because the DNA end fits TRBJ2-7 better. This CDR3 spans 14 amino acids.

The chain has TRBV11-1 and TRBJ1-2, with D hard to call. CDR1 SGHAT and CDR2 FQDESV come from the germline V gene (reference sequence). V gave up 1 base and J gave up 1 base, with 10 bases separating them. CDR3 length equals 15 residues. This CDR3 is CASSLVHGLNYGYTF. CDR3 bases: TGTGCCAGCAGCTTAGTACACGGACTTAACTATGGCTACACCTTC.

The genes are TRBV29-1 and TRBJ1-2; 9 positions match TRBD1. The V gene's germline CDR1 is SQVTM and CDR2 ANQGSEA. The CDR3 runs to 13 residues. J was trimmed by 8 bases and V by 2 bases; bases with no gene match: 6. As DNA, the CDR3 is TGCAGCGTTGAAACCTACAGGGGGCTAGGCTACACCTTC. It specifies CSVETYRGLGYTF.

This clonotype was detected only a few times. Here the CDR3 reads CASSQDRGRREKLFF. CDR3 in DNA: TGTGCCAGCAGCCAGGACAGGGGGCGACGAGAAAAACTGTTTTTT. The gene calls are TRBV28 and TRBJ1-4, with 11 bases fitting TRBD1. V lost 6 bases and J lost 8; bases outside the gene matches: 8. From germline, CDR1 is MDHEN and CDR2 SYDVKM. This CDR3 spans 15 amino acids. Combining the CDR3 with reference TRBV28 and TRBJ1-4 gives the whole variable domain DVKVTQSSRYLVKRTGEKVFLECVQDMDHENMFWYRQDPGLGLRLIYFSYDVKMKEKGDIPEGYSVSREKKERFSLILESASTNQTSMYLCASSQDRGRREKLFFGSGTQLSVL.

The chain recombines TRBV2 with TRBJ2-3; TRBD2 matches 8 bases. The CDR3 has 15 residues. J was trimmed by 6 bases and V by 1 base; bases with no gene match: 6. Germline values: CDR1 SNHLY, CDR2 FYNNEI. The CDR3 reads CASSEGGAGEDTQYF. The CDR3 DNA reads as TGTGCCAGCAGTGAAGGAGGAGCGGGAGAGGATACGCAGTATTTT.

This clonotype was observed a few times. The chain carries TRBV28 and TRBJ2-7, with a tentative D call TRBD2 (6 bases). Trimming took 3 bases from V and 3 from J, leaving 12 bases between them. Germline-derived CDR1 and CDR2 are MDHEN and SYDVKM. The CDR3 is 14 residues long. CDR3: CASSFSGANYEQYF. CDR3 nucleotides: TGTGCCAGCAGTTTTAGCGGAGCGAACTACGAGCAGTACTTC.

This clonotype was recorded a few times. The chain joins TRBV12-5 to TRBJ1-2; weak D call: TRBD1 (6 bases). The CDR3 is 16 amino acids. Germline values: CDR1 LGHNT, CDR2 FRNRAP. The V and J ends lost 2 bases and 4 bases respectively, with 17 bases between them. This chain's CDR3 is CASGLQGLSILYGYTF. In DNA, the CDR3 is TGTGCTAGTGGTTTGCAGGGGCTCTCAATCCTCTATGGCTACACCTTC.

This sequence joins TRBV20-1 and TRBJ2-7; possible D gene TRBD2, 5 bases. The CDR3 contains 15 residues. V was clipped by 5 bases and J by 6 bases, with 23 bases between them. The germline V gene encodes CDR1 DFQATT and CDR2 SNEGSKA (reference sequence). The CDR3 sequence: CSADPHEGLLGEQYF. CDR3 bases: TGCAGTGCTGACCCACATGAGGGCCTATTAGGCGAGCAGTACTTC.

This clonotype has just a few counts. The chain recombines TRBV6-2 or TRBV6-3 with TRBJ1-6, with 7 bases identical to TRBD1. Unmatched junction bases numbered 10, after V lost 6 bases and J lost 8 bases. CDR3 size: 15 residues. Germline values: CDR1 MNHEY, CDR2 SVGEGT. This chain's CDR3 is CASRSQDRHHSPLHF. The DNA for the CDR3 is TGTGCCAGCAGATCGCAGGACAGGCATCATTCACCCCTCCACTTT.

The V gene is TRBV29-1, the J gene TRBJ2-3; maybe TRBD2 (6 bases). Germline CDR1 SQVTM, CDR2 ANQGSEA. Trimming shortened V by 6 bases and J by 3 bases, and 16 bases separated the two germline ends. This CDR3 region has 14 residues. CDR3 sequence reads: CSVFPGENTDTQYF. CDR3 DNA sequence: TGCAGCGTCTTCCCGGGAGAAAATACAGATACGCAGTATTTT.

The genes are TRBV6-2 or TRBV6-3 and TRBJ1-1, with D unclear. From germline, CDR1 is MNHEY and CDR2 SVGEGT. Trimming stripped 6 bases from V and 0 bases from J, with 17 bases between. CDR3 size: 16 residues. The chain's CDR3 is CASSPGGREMNTEAFF. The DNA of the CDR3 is TGTGCCAGCAGCCCCGGTGGGAGGGAAATGAACACTGAAGCTTTCTTT.

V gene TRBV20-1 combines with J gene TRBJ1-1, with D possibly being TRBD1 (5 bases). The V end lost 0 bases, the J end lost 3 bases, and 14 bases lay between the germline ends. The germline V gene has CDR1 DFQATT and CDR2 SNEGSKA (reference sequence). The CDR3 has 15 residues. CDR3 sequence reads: CSARELGVGDTEAFF. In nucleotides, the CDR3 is TGCAGTGCTAGAGAGTTGGGGGTCGGTGACACTGAAGCTTTCTTT.

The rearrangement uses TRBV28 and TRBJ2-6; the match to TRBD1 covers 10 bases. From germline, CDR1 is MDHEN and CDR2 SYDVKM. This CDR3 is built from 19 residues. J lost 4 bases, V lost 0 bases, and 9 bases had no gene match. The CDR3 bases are TGTGCCAGCAGTTTATGCCACCGGGACAGGGGACCCGGGGCCAACGTCCTGACTTTC. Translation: CASSLCHRDRGPGANVLTF.

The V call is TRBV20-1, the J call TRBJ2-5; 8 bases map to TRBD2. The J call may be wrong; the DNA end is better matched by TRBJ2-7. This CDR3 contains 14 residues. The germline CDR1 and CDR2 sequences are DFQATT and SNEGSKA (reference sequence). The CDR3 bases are TGCAGTGCTAGGTTAGCGGGAAGTCTCCACGAGCAGTACTTC. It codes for CSARLAGSLHEQYF.

Written as DNA, the CDR3 is TGCGCCAGCAGCTTCGGTAGGGGATCCACATCCTACGAGCAGTACTTC. Translating it yields CASSFGRGSTSYEQYF. The V gene is TRBV5-1, the J gene TRBJ2-7; tentative D call: TRBD1 (5 bases). The CDR3 is 16 residues long. CDR1 and CDR2 (germline): SGHRS, YFSETQ. Trimming took 2 bases from V and 1 from J, leaving 16 bases between them.

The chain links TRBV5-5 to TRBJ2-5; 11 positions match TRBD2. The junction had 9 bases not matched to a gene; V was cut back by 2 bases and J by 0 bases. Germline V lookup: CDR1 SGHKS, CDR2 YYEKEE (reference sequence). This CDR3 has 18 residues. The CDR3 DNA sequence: TGTGCCAGCAGCTTCGCGGTAGCTAGCGGGGGGAACCAAGAGACCCAGTACTTC. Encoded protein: CASSFAVASGGNQETQYF. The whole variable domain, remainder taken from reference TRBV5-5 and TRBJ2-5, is DAGVTQSPTHLIKTRGQQVTLRCSPISGHKSVSWYQQVLGQGPQFIFQYYEKEERGRGNFPDRFSARQFPNYSSELNVNALLLGDSALYLCASSFAVASGGNQETQYFGPGTRLLVL.

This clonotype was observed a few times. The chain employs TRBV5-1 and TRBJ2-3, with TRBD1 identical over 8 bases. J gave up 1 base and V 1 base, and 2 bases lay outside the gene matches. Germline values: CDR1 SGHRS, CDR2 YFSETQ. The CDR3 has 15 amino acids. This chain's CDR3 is CASSLQGAGTDTQYF. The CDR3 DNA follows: TGCGCCAGCAGCTTGCAGGGGGCGGGCACAGATACGCAGTATTTT.

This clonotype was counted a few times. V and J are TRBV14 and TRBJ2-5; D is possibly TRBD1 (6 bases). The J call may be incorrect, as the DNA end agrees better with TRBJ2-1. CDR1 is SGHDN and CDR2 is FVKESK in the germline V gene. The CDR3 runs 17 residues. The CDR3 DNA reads TGTGCCAGCATGCAGGGGTCCATGGAGAGGCCCTACAATGAGCAGTTCTTC. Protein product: CASMQGSMERPYNEQFF.

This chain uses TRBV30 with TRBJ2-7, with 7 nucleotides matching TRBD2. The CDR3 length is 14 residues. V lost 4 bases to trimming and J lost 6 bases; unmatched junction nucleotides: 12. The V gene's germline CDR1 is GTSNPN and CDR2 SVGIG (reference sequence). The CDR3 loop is CAWTAGEGIFEQYF. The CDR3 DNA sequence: TGTGCCTGGACCGCTGGGGAGGGGATTTTCGAGCAGTACTTC.

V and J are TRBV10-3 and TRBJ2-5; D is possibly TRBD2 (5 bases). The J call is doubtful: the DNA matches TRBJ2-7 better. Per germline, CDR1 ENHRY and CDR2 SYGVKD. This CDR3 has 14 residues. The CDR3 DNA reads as TGTGCCATCAGTGATCGCGGGCCGGCCTACGAGCAGTACTTC. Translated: CAISDRGPAYEQYF.

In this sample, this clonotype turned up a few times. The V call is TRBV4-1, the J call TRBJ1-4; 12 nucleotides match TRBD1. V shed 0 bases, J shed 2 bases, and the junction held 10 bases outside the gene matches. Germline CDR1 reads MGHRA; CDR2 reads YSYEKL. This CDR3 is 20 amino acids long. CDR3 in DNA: TGCGCCAGCAGCCAAGATCCTGGCGGCGGGACAGGGGGCACTAATGAAAAACTGTTTTTT. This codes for CASSQDPGGGTGGTNEKLFF.

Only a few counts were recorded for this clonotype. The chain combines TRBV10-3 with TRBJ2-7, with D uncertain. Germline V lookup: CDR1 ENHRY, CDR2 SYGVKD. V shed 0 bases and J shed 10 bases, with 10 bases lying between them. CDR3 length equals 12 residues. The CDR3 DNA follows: TGTGCCATCAGTGAGTCGACTCTATACCAGTACTTC. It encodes CAISESTLYQYF.

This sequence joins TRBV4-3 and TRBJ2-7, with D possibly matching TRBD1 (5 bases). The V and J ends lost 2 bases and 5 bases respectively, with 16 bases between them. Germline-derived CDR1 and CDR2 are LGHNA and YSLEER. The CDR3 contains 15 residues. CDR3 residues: CASSQRAGPPDEQYF. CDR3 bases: TGCGCCAGCAGCCAAAGGGCAGGGCCCCCGGACGAGCAGTACTTC.

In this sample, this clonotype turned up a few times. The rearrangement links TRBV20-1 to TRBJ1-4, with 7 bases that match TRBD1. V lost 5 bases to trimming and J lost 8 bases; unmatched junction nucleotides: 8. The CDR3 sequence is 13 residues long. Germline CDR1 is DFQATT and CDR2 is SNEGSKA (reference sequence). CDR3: CSAPDRVEEKLFF. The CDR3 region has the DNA TGCAGTGCTCCTGACAGGGTCGAGGAAAAACTGTTTTTT.

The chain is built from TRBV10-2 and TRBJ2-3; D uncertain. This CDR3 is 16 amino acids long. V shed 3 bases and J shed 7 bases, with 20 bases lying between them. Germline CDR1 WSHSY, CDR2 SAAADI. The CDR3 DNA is TGCGCCAGCAGTGACCACCGGCGGATAGCACACCATACGCAGTATTTT. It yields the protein CASSDHRRIAHHTQYF.

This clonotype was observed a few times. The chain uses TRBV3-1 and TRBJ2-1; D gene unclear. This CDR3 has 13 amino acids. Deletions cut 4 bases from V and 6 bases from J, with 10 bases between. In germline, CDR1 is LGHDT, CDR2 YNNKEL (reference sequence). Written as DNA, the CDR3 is TGTGCCAGCAGCCTTTGGAGAGTCAATGAGCAGTTCTTC. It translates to CASSLWRVNEQFF.